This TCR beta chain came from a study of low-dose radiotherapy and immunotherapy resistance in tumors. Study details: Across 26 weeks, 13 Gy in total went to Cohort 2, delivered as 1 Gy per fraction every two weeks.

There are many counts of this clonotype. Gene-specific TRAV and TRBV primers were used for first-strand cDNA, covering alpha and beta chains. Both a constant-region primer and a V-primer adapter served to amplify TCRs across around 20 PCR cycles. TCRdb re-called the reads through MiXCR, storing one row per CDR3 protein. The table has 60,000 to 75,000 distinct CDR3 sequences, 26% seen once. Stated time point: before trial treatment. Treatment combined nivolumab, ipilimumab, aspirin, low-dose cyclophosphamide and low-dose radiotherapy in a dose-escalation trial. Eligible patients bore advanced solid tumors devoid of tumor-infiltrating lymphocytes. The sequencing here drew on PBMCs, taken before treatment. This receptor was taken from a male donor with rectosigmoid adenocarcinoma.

CDR3 region: CASRTIRTGGSDNSPLHF. CDR3 coding DNA: TGTGCCAGCAGGACAATCCGGACAGGGGGCTCAGACAATTCACCCCTCCACTTT. The rearrangement uses TRBV6-6 and TRBJ1-6; 11 bases align to TRBD1. From germline, CDR1 is MNHNY and CDR2 SVGAGI (reference sequence). This CDR3 is built from 18 residues. The J segment lost 7 bases and the V segment lost 6 bases, leaving 14 bases of the junction unmatched.